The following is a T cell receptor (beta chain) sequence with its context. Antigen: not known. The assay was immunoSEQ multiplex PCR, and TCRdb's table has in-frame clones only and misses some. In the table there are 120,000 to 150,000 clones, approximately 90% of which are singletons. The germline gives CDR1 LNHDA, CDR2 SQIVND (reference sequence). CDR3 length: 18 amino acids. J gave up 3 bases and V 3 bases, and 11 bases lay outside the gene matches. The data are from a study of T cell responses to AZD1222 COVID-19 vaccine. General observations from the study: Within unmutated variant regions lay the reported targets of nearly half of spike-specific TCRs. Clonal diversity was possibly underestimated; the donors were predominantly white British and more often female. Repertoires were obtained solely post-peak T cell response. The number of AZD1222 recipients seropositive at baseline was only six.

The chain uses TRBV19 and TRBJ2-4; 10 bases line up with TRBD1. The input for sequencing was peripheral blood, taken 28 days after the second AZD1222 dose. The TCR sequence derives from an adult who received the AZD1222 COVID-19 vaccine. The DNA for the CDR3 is TGTGCCAGTAGTATGGGACCGGGACAGGGGTTTATCAAAAACATTCAGTACTTC. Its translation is CASSMGPGQGFIKNIQYF.